The 29 T cell receptor beta chains below were found in one sample sequenced in a study of vaccination effects on CD4 cells after COVID-19. The data were produced by immunoSEQ multiplex PCR, yet TCRdb's version contains in-frame clones alone and is incomplete. Counted here are some 22,000 clones, 77% occurring once; the ten biggest clones make up around 23%. Ahead of sequencing, the ViraFEST assay grew antigen-specific CD4+ T cells using viral peptide pools. After roughly eleven days in culture, the CD4+ T cells were isolated. Participants were vaccinated with two doses of either the BNT162b2 or mRNA-1273 vaccine. These receptors' targets are unknown. Here the sequenced sample was CD4+ T cells from PBMCs cultured with HCoV-NL63 spike peptides, taken after COVID-19 vaccination. The source is a human donor who received a COVID-19 vaccine.

J is TRBJ2-7 and V is TRBV27; 9 positions match TRBD1. The CDR3 totals 13 residues. V lost 4 bases, J lost 7 bases, and 5 bases stayed unmatched. CDR1 MNHEY and CDR2 SMNVEV come from the germline V gene (reference sequence). The CDR3 bases are TGTGCCAGCAGTTCCGGGACAGGGCTGGAGCAGTACTTC. It encodes CASSSGTGLEQYF.

This rearrangement joins TRBV12-3 or TRBV12-4 to TRBJ2-1; TRBD2 might be the D (6 bases). V shed 10 bases and J shed 7 bases, with 17 bases lying between them. This CDR3 contains 13 residues. The CDR3 coding sequence is TGTGCCATCGCGCTAACCCGGGGGAATGAGCAGTTCTTC. Amino acid sequence: CAIALTRGNEQFF.

V is TRBV10-3 and J is TRBJ2-2; 11 bases align to TRBD1. Germline values: CDR1 ENHRY, CDR2 SYGVKD. CDR3 length: 15 residues. V lost 5 bases and J lost 5; bases outside the gene matches: 4. The CDR3 nucleotides read TGTGCCATCAGTACCCGGGACAGGGGGACCGGGGAGCTGTTTTTT. This translates into CAISTRDRGTGELFF.

This rearrangement joins TRBV10-3 to TRBJ2-3, with TRBD2 matching over 11 bases. Trimming at V came to 6 bases and at J to 1 base, leaving 3 bases not matched to a gene. Germline CDR1 and CDR2: ENHRY and SYGVKD. The CDR3 runs 15 residues. CDR3 amino acids: CAISLAGGGTDTQYF. The DNA for the CDR3 is TGTGCCATCAGCCTAGCGGGGGGAGGCACAGATACGCAGTATTTT.

This sequence joins TRBV11-2 and TRBJ2-7, with 14 bases lining up with TRBD2. V shed 4 bases and J 5 bases; nucleotides not matched to a gene: 4. In germline, CDR1 is SGHAT, CDR2 FQNNGV. This CDR3 has 15 residues. CDR3 in amino acids: CASSSTSGGGHEQYF. The CDR3 bases are TGTGCCAGCAGCTCGACTAGCGGGGGGGGCCACGAGCAGTACTTC.

The J gene is TRBJ2-1, the V gene TRBV30; D gene ambiguous. Germline CDR1 is GTSNPN and CDR2 is SVGIG (reference sequence). V was pared by 0 bases and J by 6 bases, with 15 bases between. The CDR3 has 15 amino acids. For the CDR3, the DNA is TGTGCCTGGAGTGTACGGGTGCTGTTTAGCAATGAGCAGTTCTTC. Translating it yields CAWSVRVLFSNEQFF.

V usage is TRBV5-1 and J usage is TRBJ2-1; D may be TRBD2 (6 bases). Trimming pared 4 bases from V and 7 bases from J, leaving 9 bases between. CDR1 SGHRS and CDR2 YFSETQ come from the germline V gene. The CDR3 runs to 12 residues. CDR3 sequence reads: CASSATRNEQFF. In nucleotides, the CDR3 is TGCGCCAGCAGCGCGACTAGGAATGAGCAGTTCTTC.

This clone was counted a single time. This chain joins TRBV27 and TRBJ2-3; 9 positions match TRBD1. From germline, CDR1 is MNHEY and CDR2 SMNVEV (reference sequence). V shed 5 bases and J 2 bases; nucleotides not matched to a gene: 5. The CDR3 extends over 15 amino acids. CDR3 in amino acids: CASSPDRGVTDTQYF. CDR3 nucleotide sequence: TGTGCCAGCAGTCCTGACAGGGGGGTCACAGATACGCAGTATTTT.

This clone occurred a few times. V is TRBV2 and J is TRBJ1-6, with TRBD1 matching over 8 bases. CDR1 is SNHLY, CDR2 FYNNEI, per germline. The length of the CDR3 is 16 residues. Trimming at V came to 6 bases and at J to 2 bases, leaving 6 bases not matched to a gene. Written as DNA, the CDR3 is TGTGCCAGCAGAAAAAACAGGGGGGCCTATAATTCACCCCTCCACTTT. Its translation is CASRKNRGAYNSPLHF.

CDR3 region: CASSELAGSTDTQYF. DNA for the CDR3: TGTGCCAGCAGTGAACTAGCGGGAAGCACAGATACGCAGTATTTT. The chain couples TRBV6-1 to TRBJ2-3; 9 bases map to TRBD2. CDR1 MNHNS and CDR2 SASEGT come from the germline V gene. Trimming at V came to 2 bases and at J to 0 bases, leaving 0 bases not matched to a gene. The CDR3 spans 15 residues.

The chain joins TRBV5-1 to TRBJ2-7; possible D gene TRBD2, 5 bases. The CDR3 contains 14 residues. Germline values: CDR1 SGHRS, CDR2 YFSETQ. V was shortened by 4 bases and J by 4 bases, with 15 bases between the two germline ends. CDR3 sequence (DNA): TGCGCCAGCAGCCCGACTACCGTAGTTTACGAGCAGTACTTC. Amino acid sequence: CASSPTTVVYEQYF. The full variable domain, completed using reference TRBV5-1 and TRBJ2-7, is KAGVTQTPRYLIKTRGQQVTLSCSPISGHRSVSWYQQTPGQGLQFLFEYFSETQRNKGNFPGRFSGRQFSNSRSEMNVSTLELGDSALYLCASSPTTVVYEQYFGPGTRLTVT.

The chain carries TRBV7-2 and TRBJ1-2, with D possibly matching TRBD1 (6 bases). Germline values: CDR1 SGHTA, CDR2 FQGNSA. This CDR3 region has 16 residues. The V end lost 5 bases, the J end lost 0 bases, and 16 bases lay between the germline ends. CDR3 sequence: CASSAQDSPANYGYTF. The CDR3 coding sequence is TGTGCCAGCAGCGCCCAGGACAGTCCTGCTAACTATGGCTACACCTTC.

The chain links TRBV7-2 to TRBJ2-3; D ambiguous. The CDR3 loop spans 18 amino acids. The germline V gene has CDR1 SGHTA and CDR2 FQGNSA. The V and J ends lost 2 bases and 4 bases respectively, with 22 bases between them. This CDR3 is CASSLLGRSYMSSDTQYF. The DNA of the CDR3 is TGTGCCAGCAGCTTATTGGGCAGGTCGTACATGAGTTCAGATACGCAGTATTTT. Supplemented by reference TRBV7-2 and TRBJ2-3, the full variable domain reads GAGVSQSPSNKVTEKGKDVELRCDPISGHTALYWYRQSLGQGLEFLIYFQGNSAPDKSGLPSDRFSAERTGGSVSTLTIQRTQQEDSAVYLCASSLLGRSYMSSDTQYFGPGTRLTVL.

The rearrangement uses TRBV5-1 and TRBJ2-5; the D gene is possibly TRBD2 (6 bases). CDR3 length: 15 amino acids. The V end lost 1 base, the J end lost 0 bases, and 10 bases lay between the germline ends. Germline V CDR1 and CDR2: SGHRS, YFSETQ. CDR3 DNA: TGCGCCAGCAGCTTGCCCGGGAGTTACCAAGAGACCCAGTACTTC. Its translation is CASSLPGSYQETQYF. The full variable domain, completed using reference TRBV5-1 and TRBJ2-5, is KAGVTQTPRYLIKTRGQQVTLSCSPISGHRSVSWYQQTPGQGLQFLFEYFSETQRNKGNFPGRFSGRQFSNSRSEMNVSTLELGDSALYLCASSLPGSYQETQYFGPGTRLLVL.

The V gene is TRBV23-1, the J gene TRBJ1-5, with D perhaps TRBD1 (6 bases). TRBV23-1 is recorded as an ORF, its role being uncertain. Trimming took 2 bases from V and 0 from J, leaving 23 bases between them. The CDR3 runs to 20 residues. DNA for the CDR3: TGCGCCAGCAGTCAAAAGGGGGGCAGGGCTTCATTTTATAGCAATCAGCCCCAGCATTTT. Translated: CASSQKGGRASFYSNQPQHF.

V is TRBV27 and J is TRBJ2-2, with D unresolved. This CDR3 comprises 14 residues. The V and J ends lost 2 bases and 2 bases respectively, with 6 bases between them. Germline V gives CDR1 MNHEY, CDR2 SMNVEV (reference sequence). The CDR3 DNA sequence: TGTGCCAGCAGTTTACGGGTTAACACCGGGGAGCTGTTTTTT. This translates into CASSLRVNTGELFF.

This clone showed up just a few times. The chain recombines TRBV5-4 with TRBJ1-2, with TRBD1 as a possible D gene (5 bases). Germline V gives CDR1 SGHNT, CDR2 YYREEE (reference sequence). Trimming removed 0 bases at V and 2 bases at J, with 8 bases between. The CDR3 extends over 14 amino acids. The CDR3, as DNA: TGTGCCAGCAGCTTGGCGGGGCAGAACTATGGCTACACCTTC. Translating it yields CASSLAGQNYGYTF.

This chain joins TRBV7-2 and TRBJ2-7; 9 bases match TRBD2. CDR3 length: 16 amino acids. Per the germline V gene, CDR1 is SGHTA and CDR2 is FQGNSA. Unmatched junction bases numbered 8, after V lost 1 base and J lost 4 bases. Here the CDR3 DNA reads TGTGCCAGCAGCTTAGGTGGGACTAGCAGTTCGTACGAGCAGTACTTC. It translates to CASSLGGTSSSYEQYF.

The gene calls are TRBV12-3 or TRBV12-4 and TRBJ2-5; TRBD2 agrees at 7 bases. The ends lost 8 bases at V and 5 bases at J; junction bases unmatched: 5. This CDR3 is built from 12 residues. CDR3 residues: CASRRRGETQYF. The CDR3 DNA follows: TGTGCCAGCCGAAGGCGGGGGGAGACCCAGTACTTC.

The chain combines TRBV5-1 with TRBJ1-2, with TRBD1 identical over 9 bases. Germline loops: CDR1 SGHRS, CDR2 YFSETQ. J lost 2 bases, V lost 7 bases, and 3 bases had no gene match. This CDR3 comprises 13 residues. CDR3 residues: CASAGQGNYGYTF. The CDR3 nucleotides are TGCGCCAGCGCCGGACAGGGGAACTATGGCTACACCTTC.

This clone occurred once. The chain carries TRBV7-2 and TRBJ2-6; D might be TRBD1 or TRBD2, each matching 5 bases. Per germline, CDR1 SGHTA and CDR2 FQGNSA. V was pared by 5 bases and J by 0 bases, with 14 bases between. The CDR3 loop spans 17 amino acids. CDR3 nucleotide sequence: TGTGCCAGCAGCCACCGGGACCCACGCTCTGGGGCCAACGTCCTGACTTTC. Translating it yields CASSHRDPRSGANVLTF.

The chain employs TRBV7-8 and TRBJ1-2; possibly TRBD1 for D (6 bases). The CDR3 sequence is 14 residues long. Germline CDR1 reads SGHVS; CDR2 reads FQNEAQ. Trimming shortened V by 5 bases and J by 2 bases, and 12 bases separated the two germline ends. The CDR3 sequence: CASSLRGANYGYTF. For the CDR3, the DNA is TGTGCCAGCAGCCTAAGGGGGGCGAACTATGGCTACACCTTC.

The rearrangement uses TRBV11-2 and TRBJ1-1, with no clear D. The CDR3 has 16 residues. Germline CDR1 reads SGHAT; CDR2 reads FQNNGV. V gave up 3 bases and J gave up 1 base, with 15 bases separating them. CDR3 nucleotides: TGTGCCAGCAGCTTCTTTCGGGCAGACCCGAACACTGAAGCTTTCTTT. It yields the protein CASSFFRADPNTEAFF.

The chain recombines TRBV6-5 with TRBJ2-3; 10 bases agree with TRBD1. V lost 5 bases to trimming and J lost 5 bases; unmatched junction nucleotides: 7. CDR3 length: 15 residues. The germline V gene has CDR1 MNHEY and CDR2 SVGAGI. For the CDR3, the DNA is TGTGCCAGCAGTCTGGACAGGGGGGCAGGAGATACGCAGTATTTT. Translation gives CASSLDRGAGDTQYF.

The J gene is TRBJ1-1, the V gene TRBV4-3; D gene uncertain. This CDR3 is 12 amino acids long. The germline V gene encodes CDR1 LGHNA and CDR2 YSLEER. Between the trimmed V and J ends, which lost 1 base and 2 bases, there was a span of 2 bases. CDR3 protein: CASSQGNTEAFF. The CDR3 bases are TGCGCCAGCAGCCAAGGAAACACTGAAGCTTTCTTT.

V and J are TRBV6-5 and TRBJ1-1, with D unclear. The V and J ends lost 7 bases and 1 base respectively, with 13 bases between them. Germline CDR1 reads MNHEY; CDR2 reads SVGAGI. The CDR3 has 14 residues. The CDR3 DNA is TGTGCCAGCAACCCACGCTACTCGAACACTGAAGCTTTCTTT. It encodes CASNPRYSNTEAFF.

The gene calls are TRBV7-2 and TRBJ2-1; perhaps TRBD2 as D (6 bases). Deletions cut 4 bases from V and 1 base from J, with 14 bases between. Germline lookup yields CDR1 SGHTA and CDR2 FQGNSA. The CDR3 has 16 residues. CDR3 bases: TGTGCCAGCAGCTCCCTCGGAGGGACTTCCTACAATGAGCAGTTCTTC. Its protein product is CASSSLGGTSYNEQFF.

J is TRBJ1-2 and V is TRBV18; a weak D match, TRBD1 (6 bases). This CDR3 is built from 14 residues. CDR1 and CDR2 from the germline V gene are KGHSH and LQKENI. Trimming took off 2 bases at V and 7 bases at J, with 14 bases between the two ends. As DNA, the CDR3 is TGTGCCAGCTCACCAGCGGGGGCCGCTAGTGGCTACACCTTC. Residues: CASSPAGAASGYTF.

This clone appeared once. The genes are TRBV6-1 and TRBJ2-3, with D hard to call. Germline V CDR1 and CDR2: MNHNS, SASEGT. V was clipped by 2 bases and J by 3 bases, with 9 bases between them. The CDR3 loop spans 14 amino acids. CDR3 amino acids: CASSERLGTDTQYF. The CDR3 bases are TGTGCCAGCAGTGAAAGGTTAGGGACAGATACGCAGTATTTT.